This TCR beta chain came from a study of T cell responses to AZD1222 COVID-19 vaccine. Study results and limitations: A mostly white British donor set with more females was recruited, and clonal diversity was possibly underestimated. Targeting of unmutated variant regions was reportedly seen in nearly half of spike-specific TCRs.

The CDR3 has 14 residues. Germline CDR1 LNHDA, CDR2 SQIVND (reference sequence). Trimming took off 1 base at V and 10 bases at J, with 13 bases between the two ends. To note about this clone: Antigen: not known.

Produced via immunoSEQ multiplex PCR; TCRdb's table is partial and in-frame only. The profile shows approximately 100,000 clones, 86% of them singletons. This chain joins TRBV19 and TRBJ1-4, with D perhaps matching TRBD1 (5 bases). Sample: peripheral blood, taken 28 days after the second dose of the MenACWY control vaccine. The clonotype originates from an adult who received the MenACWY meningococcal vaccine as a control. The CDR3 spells CASSIGQRGGKLFF. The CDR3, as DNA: TGTGCCAGTAGTATAGGACAGCGCGGCGGAAAACTGTTTTTT.